This T cell receptor (beta chain) was documented in a study of blood T cell repertoires in COVID-19. CDR3 length: 13 residues. J gave up 4 bases and V 4 bases, and 2 bases lay outside the gene matches. CDR1 SGHVS and CDR2 FQNEAQ come from the germline V gene. TCRdb keeps only in-frame clones here, not all; method: immunoSEQ multiplex PCR. The profile shows 68,000 or so clones, roughly 89% of them singletons. This clonotype originated in a man aged 50-60 years with active COVID-19. Input material: peripheral blood. V gene TRBV7-8 combines with J gene TRBJ2-5, with TRBD1 identical over 8 bases. CDR3 in amino acids: CASSWGQAETQYF. The CDR3 coding sequence is TGTGCCAGCAGCTGGGGACAGGCAGAGACCCAGTACTTC.